This is a list of T cell receptor beta chains from one sample in a study of identical twins. Using its own MiXCR run on the 5' RACE reads, TCRdb lists one record per CDR3 protein. The sample records fewer than 550,000 distinct CDR3 sequences, 13% to 15% being singletons. The data were also submitted as part of a second study, on yellow fever vaccine responses in identical twins.

Sequenced sample: CD4+ T cells sorted from blood. The receptors derive from a woman younger than 30 in good health. Both conserved end residues are part of each CDR3. A D gene is named only where the DNA matches it firmly. Rows give clone size only sometimes, using once, few, many, or a class for an expanded clone.

>many|TRBD1|TRBV6-4|TRBJ1-1
CASSAGQATEAFF
TGTGCCAGCAGTGCCGGACAGGCAACTGAAGCTTTCTTT
>NA|NA|TRBV5-6|TRBJ1-2
CASSRWRATANYGYTF
TGTGCCAGCAGCAGGTGGCGGGCCACCGCTAACTATGGCTACACCTTC
>NA|TRBD1|TRBV7-2|TRBJ2-2
CASSYRDRVSGELFF
TGTGCCAGCAGTTACCGGGACAGGGTTTCCGGGGAGCTGTTTTTT
>few|TRBD1|TRBV6-1|TRBJ1-1
CASRPGQMNTEAFF
TGTGCCAGCAGGCCGGGACAGATGAACACTGAAGCTTTCTTT
>few|NA|TRBV4-2|TRBJ2-5
CASSQVKRGQLQETQYF
TGTGCCAGCAGCCAAGTTAAAAGGGGACAACTACAAGAGACCCAGTACTTC
>NA|TRBD1|TRBV27|TRBJ2-3
CASSSGQFTDTQYF
TGTGCCAGCAGTTCGGGACAGTTCACAGATACGCAGTATTTT
>few|NA|TRBV29-1|TRBJ1-6
CSAAWGDNSPLHF
TGCAGCGCAGCGTGGGGAGATAATTCACCCCTCCACTTT
>NA|NA|TRBV20-1|TRBJ1-5
CSAARGNQPQHF
TGCAGTGCTGCGAGGGGGAATCAGCCCCAGCATTTT
>few|TRBD2|TRBV5-1|TRBJ2-4
CASSSGLAGVERNIQYF
TGCGCCAGCAGCTCGGGACTAGCGGGAGTCGAGCGAAACATTCAGTACTTC
>few|NA|TRBV7-8|TRBJ2-7
CASSFLGRNDEQYF
TGTGCCAGCAGCTTTTTGGGCCGAAACGACGAGCAGTACTTC
>NA|TRBD2|TRBV6-5|TRBJ2-1
CASSYPLRLALYNEQFF
TGTGCCAGCAGTTACCCGCTTCGACTAGCGCTTTACAATGAGCAGTTCTTC